The 25 T cell receptor beta chains presented below share a single source sample, sequenced in a study of blood T cell repertoires in COVID-19. Generated by immunoSEQ multiplex PCR, the TCRdb table keeps only in-frame clones and is missing some. The table shows some 200,000 clones, with about 86% occurring only once. Specimen: peripheral blood. The receptors originated from a human donor with acute or convalescent COVID-19. The donor label of this sample is uncertain.

The V call is TRBV11-2, the J call TRBJ1-6; D remains ambiguous. The CDR3 consists of 13 residues. Per germline, CDR1 SGHAT and CDR2 FQNNGV. V gave up 0 bases and J gave up 8 bases, with 5 bases separating them. CDR3 coding DNA: TGTGCCAGCAGCTTAGAGCGTGATTCACCCCTCCACTTT. Protein sequence: CASSLERDSPLHF. The full variable domain, its missing parts supplied by reference TRBV11-2 and TRBJ1-6, is EAGVAQSPRYKIIEKRQSVAFWCNPISGHATLYWYQQILGQGPKLLIQFQNNGVVDDSQLPKDRFSAERLKGVDSTLKIQPAKLEDSAVYLCASSLERDSPLHFGNGTRLTVT.

J is TRBJ1-1 and V is TRBV5-1; D is unclear. This CDR3 has 16 amino acids. Trimming removed 0 bases from V and 7 bases from J, with 19 bases in between. From germline, CDR1 is SGHRS and CDR2 YFSETQ. CDR3 DNA sequence: TGCGCCAGCAGCTTGGGAAGGCAGCCGGGGAGCGATGAAGCTTTCTTT. This gives the protein CASSLGRQPGSDEAFF.

The V and J genes are TRBV3-1 (or the pseudogene TRBV3-2) and TRBJ2-7, with D uncertain. The V and J ends lost 1 base and 6 bases respectively, with 10 bases between them. This CDR3 contains 13 residues. Germline V lookup: CDR1 LGHDT, CDR2 YNNKEL (reference sequence). CDR3 amino acids: CASSQGHLREQYF. Here the CDR3 DNA reads TGTGCCAGCAGCCAAGGACACCTCCGCGAGCAGTACTTC.

J is TRBJ2-3 and V is TRBV4-1; 9 bases fit TRBD2. The germline CDR1 and CDR2 sequences are MGHRA and YSYEKL. The CDR3 is 17 amino acids. J lost 1 base, V lost 0 bases, and 5 bases had no gene match. The DNA of the CDR3 is TGCGCCAGCAGCCAAGACCTGGGCGGGGGGGGCACAGATACGCAGTATTTT. Translated: CASSQDLGGGGTDTQYF.

This clone was recorded only once. The V gene is TRBV25-1, the J gene TRBJ2-2, with D maybe TRBD1 (5 bases). There are 16 residues in the CDR3. The germline V and J ends were trimmed by 1 base and 4 bases, with 13 bases remaining between them. CDR1 is MGHDK, CDR2 SYGVNS, per germline. CDR3 amino acids: CASSEFIGQGTGELFF. The CDR3 DNA follows: TGTGCCAGCAGTGAATTTATAGGCCAGGGCACCGGGGAGCTGTTTTTT.

The chain employs TRBV7-6 and TRBJ2-5; possibly TRBD1 for D (6 bases). The CDR3 is made up of 15 amino acids. V lost 4 bases and J lost 6, with 18 bases in between. Germline CDR1 is SGHVS and CDR2 is FNYEAQ. CDR3 loop: CASSSPRGSGKTQYF. As DNA, the CDR3 is TGTGCCAGCAGCTCCCCCAGGGGTTCCGGAAAGACCCAGTACTTC.

This clone was detected once. The rearrangement links TRBV5-1 to TRBJ1-2, with 9 bases aligning to TRBD1. Germline V gene sequence: CDR1 SGHRS, CDR2 YFSETQ. The V segment lost 4 bases and the J segment 0 bases; nucleotides outside the gene matches: 4. This CDR3 has 15 amino acids. The CDR3 here is CASSPGDRANYGYTF. Here the CDR3 DNA reads TGCGCCAGCAGCCCGGGGGACAGGGCTAACTATGGCTACACCTTC.

The chain employs TRBV7-2 and TRBJ1-1, with 7 bases lining up with TRBD1. V lost 4 bases and J lost 1; bases outside the gene matches: 3. The CDR3 runs to 14 residues. CDR1 and CDR2 (germline): SGHTA, FQGNSA. CDR3 coding DNA: TGTGCCAGCAGCTGGGACAGACGGAACACTGAAGCTTTCTTT. This encodes CASSWDRRNTEAFF.

The V and J genes are TRBV5-5 and TRBJ2-5; D is ambiguous. The V gene's germline CDR1 is SGHKS and CDR2 YYEKEE (reference sequence). This CDR3 comprises 14 residues. V was trimmed by 1 base and J by 2 bases, leaving 9 bases between them. In DNA form, the CDR3 reads TGTGCCAGCAGCTTGCCCGCCGGTCAAGAGACCCAGTACTTC. Protein sequence: CASSLPAGQETQYF.

This clone was counted only a few times. The chain has TRBV6-6 and TRBJ1-5, with 8 bases aligning to TRBD1. Germline V gene data show CDR1 as MNHNY and CDR2 as SVGAGI (reference sequence). The length of the CDR3 is 13 residues. The J segment lost 6 bases and the V segment lost 6 bases, leaving 4 bases of the junction unmatched. This CDR3 reads CASSTGGGQPQHF. Written as DNA, the CDR3 is TGTGCCAGCAGCACAGGGGGGGGTCAGCCCCAGCATTTT.

The V gene is TRBV25-1, the J gene TRBJ1-2; TRBD1 matches at 8 bases. With V trimmed by 5 bases and J by 5 bases, 13 bases remained unmatched. The germline CDR1 and CDR2 sequences are MGHDK and SYGVNS. This CDR3 is 16 amino acids long. CDR3 nucleotide sequence: TGTGCCAGCAGTAAGCCCGGGACAGGTGTTCTATATGGCTACACCTTC. Amino acid sequence: CASSKPGTGVLYGYTF.

The gene calls are TRBV5-1 and TRBJ1-6; TRBD1 matches 8 bases. The CDR3 length is 13 residues. The germline V gene has CDR1 SGHRS and CDR2 YFSETQ. V shed 5 bases, J shed 10 bases, and the junction held 5 bases outside the gene matches. The DNA for the CDR3 is TGCGCCAGCAGTTCGGACAGGGACTCACCCCTCCACTTT. It is translated as CASSSDRDSPLHF.

This clone was counted between two and nine times. J is TRBJ1-3 and V is TRBV30, with TRBD1 identical over 7 bases. Germline trimming cut 3 bases from V and 2 bases from J; bases unmatched to any gene: 7. Germline-derived CDR1 and CDR2 are GTSNPN and SVGIG (reference sequence). The CDR3 covers 15 residues. The CDR3, as DNA: TGTGCCTGGAGCAAAGGACAGGCCGCTGGAAACACCATATATTTT. Its translation: CAWSKGQAAGNTIYF.

This chain uses TRBV30 with TRBJ1-1, with D perhaps TRBD1 (6 bases). The length of the CDR3 is 10 residues. V was pared by 4 bases and J by 11 bases, with 11 bases between. Germline V lookup: CDR1 GTSNPN, CDR2 SVGIG (reference sequence). CDR3 protein: CAWMGTMAFF. The CDR3 DNA reads as TGTGCCTGGATGGGGACAATGGCTTTCTTT.

Here the CDR3 reads CASSPRTSGRAGELFF. The CDR3 bases are TGTGCCAGCAGCCCCCGGACTAGCGGGAGGGCCGGGGAGCTGTTTTTT. The chain joins TRBV7-3 to TRBJ2-2; TRBD2 agrees at 15 bases. Germline assignment: CDR1 SGHTA and CDR2 FQGTGA. The CDR3 loop spans 16 amino acids. V lost 5 bases, J lost 6 bases, and 4 bases stayed unmatched.

The chain employs TRBV5-1 and TRBJ2-1; D not resolved. V lost 6 bases, J lost 1 base, and 14 bases lay in between. CDR1 and CDR2 (germline): SGHRS, YFSETQ. The CDR3 is 15 amino acids. This chain's CDR3 is CASTGALGSYNEQFF. The CDR3 coding sequence is TGCGCCAGCACCGGCGCCCTAGGTTCCTACAATGAGCAGTTCTTC.

V and J are TRBV27 and TRBJ2-5; 9 positions match TRBD2. The CDR3 length is 13 residues. Germline CDR1 reads MNHEY; CDR2 reads SMNVEV (reference sequence). After removal of 4 bases from V and 3 bases from J, the junction contained 0 bases not matched to a gene. The CDR3 DNA follows: TGTGCCAGCAGTTCTAGCGGGGAAGAGACCCAGTACTTC. This sequence encodes CASSSSGEETQYF.

The chain employs TRBV7-8 and TRBJ1-1; perhaps TRBD1 as D (5 bases). Germline loops: CDR1 SGHVS, CDR2 FQNEAQ. There are 14 residues in the CDR3. V lost 1 base to trimming and J lost 0 bases, with 6 bases between them. The CDR3 protein is CASSLGQMNTEAFF. CDR3 DNA: TGTGCCAGCAGCTTAGGACAGATGAACACTGAAGCTTTCTTT.

The rearrangement uses TRBV7-9 and TRBJ2-7, with D maybe TRBD2 (5 bases). V lost 4 bases to trimming and J lost 0 bases, with 7 bases between them. Per germline, CDR1 SEHNR and CDR2 FQNEAQ (reference sequence). The CDR3 sequence is 13 residues long. CDR3 loop: CASSWRSSYEQYF. The CDR3 DNA sequence: TGTGCCAGCAGCTGGAGGTCCTCCTACGAGCAGTACTTC.

The chain employs TRBV28 and TRBJ1-3, with TRBD1 identical over 9 bases. V lost 4 bases to trimming and J lost 5 bases; unmatched junction nucleotides: 6. CDR3 length: 15 residues. Germline lookup yields CDR1 MDHEN and CDR2 SYDVKM. DNA of the CDR3: TGTGCCAGCAGTTCACGGGACAGGGTGAGAAACACCATATATTTT. Amino acids: CASSSRDRVRNTIYF.

This sequence joins TRBV30 and TRBJ1-2; a possible D gene is TRBD1 (5 bases). The germline CDR1 and CDR2 sequences are GTSNPN and SVGIG (reference sequence). CDR3 size: 12 residues. Deletions cut 2 bases from V and 9 bases from J, with 13 bases between. The CDR3 bases are TGTGCCTGGAGTCCGGGGGAGACGAGCTACACCTTC. Translation: CAWSPGETSYTF.

The J gene is TRBJ2-1, the V gene TRBV21-1; the DNA was not used to check the table's D call, TRBD2. TRBV21-1 is marked as a pseudogene. The CDR3 loop spans 16 amino acids. The CDR3: CASSKESGSVVDEQFF. CDR3 DNA: TGTGCCAGCAGCAAAGAAAGCGGGAGTGTAGTGGATGAGCAGTTCTTC.

Regarding this clone: The sample holds other DNA sequences that translate to the same CDR3. CDR3 in amino acids: CASSAGLAGQETQYF. CDR3 sequence (DNA): TGTGCCAGTAGTGCGGGACTAGCGGGCCAAGAGACCCAGTACTTC. The rearrangement uses TRBV19 and TRBJ2-5, with 12 bases identical to TRBD2. Looked up from germline, CDR1 is LNHDA and CDR2 is SQIVND (reference sequence). V was clipped by 5 bases and J by 1 base; unmatched bases: 2. The length of the CDR3 is 15 residues. Full variable domain (rest looked up from reference TRBV19 and TRBJ2-5): DGGITQSPKYLFRKEGQNVTLSCEQNLNHDAMYWYRQDPGQGLRLIYYSQIVNDFQKGDIAEGYSVSREKKESFPLTVTSAQKNPTAFYLCASSAGLAGQETQYFGPGTRLLVL.

This chain connects TRBV5-1 to TRBJ1-1, with 7 positions matching TRBD1. Unmatched junction bases numbered 13, after V lost 4 bases and J lost 7 bases. The CDR3 covers 15 residues. The germline CDR1 and CDR2 sequences are SGHRS and YFSETQ. The CDR3 loop is CASSPRGQEKDEAFF. The CDR3 DNA follows: TGCGCCAGCAGCCCTAGGGGGCAAGAGAAAGATGAAGCTTTCTTT.

The CDR3 sequence is CASSQDPSGSLKTQYF. The DNA for the CDR3 is TGCGCCAGCAGCCAAGATCCTAGCGGGAGTCTTAAGACCCAGTACTTC. The rearrangement joins TRBV4-1 to TRBJ2-5, with TRBD2 matching 10 bases. The CDR3 length is 16 residues. Germline assignment: CDR1 MGHRA and CDR2 YSYEKL. Trimming took 0 bases from V and 6 from J; bases not matched to a gene: 7.